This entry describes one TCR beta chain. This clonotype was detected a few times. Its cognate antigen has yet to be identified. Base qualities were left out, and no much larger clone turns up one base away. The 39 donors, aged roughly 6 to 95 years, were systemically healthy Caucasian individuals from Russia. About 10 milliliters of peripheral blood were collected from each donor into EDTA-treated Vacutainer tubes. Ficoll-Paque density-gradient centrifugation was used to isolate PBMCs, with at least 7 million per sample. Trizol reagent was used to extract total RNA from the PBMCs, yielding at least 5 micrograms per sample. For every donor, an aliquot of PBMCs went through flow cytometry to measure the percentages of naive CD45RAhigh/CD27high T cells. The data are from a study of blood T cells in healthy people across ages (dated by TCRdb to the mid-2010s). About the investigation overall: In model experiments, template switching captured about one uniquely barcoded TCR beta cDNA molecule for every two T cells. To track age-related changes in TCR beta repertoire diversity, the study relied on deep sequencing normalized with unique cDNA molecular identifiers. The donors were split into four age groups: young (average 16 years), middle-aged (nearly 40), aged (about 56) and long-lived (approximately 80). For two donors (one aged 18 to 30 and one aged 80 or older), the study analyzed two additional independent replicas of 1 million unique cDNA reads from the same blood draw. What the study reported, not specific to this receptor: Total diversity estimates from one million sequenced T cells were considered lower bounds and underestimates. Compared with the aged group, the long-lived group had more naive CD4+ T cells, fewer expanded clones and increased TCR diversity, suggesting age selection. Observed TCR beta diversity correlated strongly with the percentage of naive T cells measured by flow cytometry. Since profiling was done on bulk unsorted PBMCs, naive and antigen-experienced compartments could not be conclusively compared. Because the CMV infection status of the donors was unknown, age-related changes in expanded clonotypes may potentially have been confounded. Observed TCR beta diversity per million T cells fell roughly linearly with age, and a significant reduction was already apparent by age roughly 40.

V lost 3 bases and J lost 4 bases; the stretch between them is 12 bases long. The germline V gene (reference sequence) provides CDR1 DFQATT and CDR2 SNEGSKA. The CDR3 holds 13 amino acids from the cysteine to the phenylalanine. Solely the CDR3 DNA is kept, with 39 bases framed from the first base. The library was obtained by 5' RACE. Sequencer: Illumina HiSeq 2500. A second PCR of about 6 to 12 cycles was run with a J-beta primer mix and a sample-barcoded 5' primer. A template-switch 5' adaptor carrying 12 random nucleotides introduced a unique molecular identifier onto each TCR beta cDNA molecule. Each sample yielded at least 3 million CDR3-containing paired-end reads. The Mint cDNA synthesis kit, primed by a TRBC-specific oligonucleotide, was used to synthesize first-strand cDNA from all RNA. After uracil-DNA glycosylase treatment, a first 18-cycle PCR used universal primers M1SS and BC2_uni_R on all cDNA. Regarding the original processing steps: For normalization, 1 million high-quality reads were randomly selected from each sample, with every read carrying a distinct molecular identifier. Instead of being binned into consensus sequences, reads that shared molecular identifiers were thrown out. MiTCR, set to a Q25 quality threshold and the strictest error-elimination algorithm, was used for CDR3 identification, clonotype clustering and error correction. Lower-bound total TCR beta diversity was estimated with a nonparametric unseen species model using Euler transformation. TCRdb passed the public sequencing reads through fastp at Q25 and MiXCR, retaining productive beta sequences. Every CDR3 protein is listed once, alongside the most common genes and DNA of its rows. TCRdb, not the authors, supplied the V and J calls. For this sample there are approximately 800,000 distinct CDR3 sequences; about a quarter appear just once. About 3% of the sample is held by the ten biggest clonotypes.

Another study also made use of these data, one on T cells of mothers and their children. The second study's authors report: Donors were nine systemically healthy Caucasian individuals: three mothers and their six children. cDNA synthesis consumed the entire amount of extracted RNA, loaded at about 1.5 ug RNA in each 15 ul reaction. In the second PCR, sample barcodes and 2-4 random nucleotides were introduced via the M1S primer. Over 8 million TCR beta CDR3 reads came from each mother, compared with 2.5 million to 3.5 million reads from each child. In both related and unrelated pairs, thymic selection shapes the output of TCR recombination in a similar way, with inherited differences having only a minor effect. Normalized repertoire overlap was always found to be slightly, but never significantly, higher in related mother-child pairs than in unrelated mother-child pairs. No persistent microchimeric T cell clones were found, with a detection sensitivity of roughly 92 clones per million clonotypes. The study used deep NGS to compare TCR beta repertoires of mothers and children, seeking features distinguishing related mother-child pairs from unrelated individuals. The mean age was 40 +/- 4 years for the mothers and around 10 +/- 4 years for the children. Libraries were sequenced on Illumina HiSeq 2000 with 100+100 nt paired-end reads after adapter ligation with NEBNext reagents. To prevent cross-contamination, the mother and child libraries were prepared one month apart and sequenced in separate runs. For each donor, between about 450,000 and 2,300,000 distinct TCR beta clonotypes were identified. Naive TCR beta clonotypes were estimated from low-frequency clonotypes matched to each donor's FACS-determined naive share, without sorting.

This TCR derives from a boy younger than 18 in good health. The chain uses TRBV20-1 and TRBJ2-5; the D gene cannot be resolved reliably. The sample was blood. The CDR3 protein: CSASIPGRETQYF. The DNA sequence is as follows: TGCAGTGCTAGTATCCCGGGCCGAGAGACCCAGTACTTC.